This T cell receptor beta chain came from a study of beta chain features in type 1 diabetes. The germline V gene encodes CDR1 MDHEN and CDR2 SYDVKM. V was shortened by 2 bases and J by 0 bases, with 8 bases between the two germline ends. The length of the CDR3 is 15 residues. Study outcomes and limitations: When Type 1 diabetes patients were examined, their TCRB CDR3s proved moderately but significantly shorter in all four CD4+ subsets.

Expressed TCRB transcripts were sequenced, since all the RNA that had been isolated was reverse transcribed. TCRdb's table, derived via immunoSEQ multiplex PCR, lists solely in-frame clones and lacks some. The sample gives 850,000 to 900,000 clones, roughly a sixth of which show up once; 0.023% is in the top ten. Worth noting for this clone: Its matching antigen is unknown.

The chain carries TRBV28 and TRBJ1-3; D gene unclear. The specimen sequenced was naive CD4+ T cells from blood. The TCR sequence derives from a woman younger than 35 in good health. The CDR3 DNA is TGTGCCAGCAGTTTAGTACAGATCTCTGGAAACACCATATATTTT. Its protein product is CASSLVQISGNTIYF.